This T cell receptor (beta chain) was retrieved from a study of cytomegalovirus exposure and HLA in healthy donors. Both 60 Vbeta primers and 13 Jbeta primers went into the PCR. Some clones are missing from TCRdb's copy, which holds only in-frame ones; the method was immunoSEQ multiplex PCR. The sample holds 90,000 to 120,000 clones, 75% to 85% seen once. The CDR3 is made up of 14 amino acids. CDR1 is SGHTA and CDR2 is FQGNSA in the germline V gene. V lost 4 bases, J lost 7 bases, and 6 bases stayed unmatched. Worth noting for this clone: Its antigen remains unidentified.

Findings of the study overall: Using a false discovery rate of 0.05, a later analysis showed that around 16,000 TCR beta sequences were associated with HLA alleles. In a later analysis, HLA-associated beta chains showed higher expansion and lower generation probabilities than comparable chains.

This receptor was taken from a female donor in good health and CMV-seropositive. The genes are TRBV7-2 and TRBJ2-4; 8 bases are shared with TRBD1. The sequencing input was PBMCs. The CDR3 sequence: CASSSGGQGNIQYF. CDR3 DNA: TGTGCCAGCAGCTCAGGGGGCCAAGGGAACATTCAGTACTTC.